A selection of T cell receptor beta chains follows, all from one sample in a study of blood T cell repertoires in COVID-19. Profiling relied on immunoSEQ multiplex PCR, and the TCRdb table lists in-frame clones only, not all of them. This table holds just over 650,000 clones, around 90% found once. Sequenced input: peripheral blood. The source is a young woman with acute or convalescent COVID-19. Both conserved end residues are part of each CDR3. A D gene is named only where the DNA matches it firmly. Rows give clone size only sometimes, using once, few, many, or a class for an expanded clone.

>-|TRBV27|TRBJ1-1|TRBD1
TGTGCCAGCAGACTGACAGGGATAATGAACACTGAAGCTTTCTTT
CASRLTGIMNTEAFF
>-|TRBV4-1|TRBJ1-2|-
TGCGCCAGCAGCCACATGACGGACAGCCCTTTCTATGGCTACACCTTC
CASSHMTDSPFYGYTF
>-|TRBV6-2/TRBV6-3|TRBJ1-1|-
TGTGCCAGCAGTTACTCTGCGGAGATGAACACTGAAGCTTTCTTT
CASSYSAEMNTEAFF
>once|TRBV30|TRBJ1-2|TRBD1
TGTGCCTGGAGTGACATCGACAGGGGGGGGTTTGACTATGGCTACACCTTC
CAWSDIDRGGFDYGYTF
>-|TRBV3-1/TRBV3-2|TRBJ1-4|-
TGTGCCAGCAGCCTTCCGGTTGGAAAACTGTTTTTT
CASSLPVGKLFF
>-|TRBV6-5|TRBJ2-1|TRBD2
TGTGCCAGCAGTCCCTTCCGCGGGGGAAACAATGAGCAGTTCTTC
CASSPFRGGNNEQFF
>-|TRBV5-4|TRBJ2-7|TRBD1
TGTGCCAGCAGAACCGACAGGGGAGTACACGAGCAGTACTTC
CASRTDRGVHEQYF
>-|TRBV21-1|TRBJ1-4|-
TGTGCCAGCAGCAAAGTGGGCGCGTTGGGTAATGAAAAACTGTTTTTT
CASSKVGALGNEKLFF
>-|TRBV6-5|TRBJ1-1|-
TGTGCCAGCAGTTACTCGGCGGCGGGGGCGCGAACTGAAGCTTTCTTT
CASSYSAAGARTEAFF
>-|TRBV9|TRBJ1-2|TRBD1
TGTGCCAGCAGCGGACAGGGATTGTCGAATGGCTACACCTTC
CASSGQGLSNGYTF
>-|TRBV7-6|TRBJ2-1|-
TGTGCCAGCAGCTTATTAGTGTACCTCAATTACAATGAGCAGTTCTTC
CASSLLVYLNYNEQFF
>once|TRBV6-5|TRBJ2-1|TRBD1
TGTGCCAGCAGCTCCGGGACAGACTACAATGAGCAGTTCTTC
CASSSGTDYNEQFF
>-|TRBV6-6|TRBJ2-3|-
TGTGCCAGCAGTTTATTAACAGATACGCAGTATTTT
CASSLLTDTQYF
>once|TRBV2|TRBJ2-1|TRBD1
TGTGCCAGCACCCGGGACAGCAATGAGCAGTTCTTC
CASTRDSNEQFF
>-|TRBV5-4|TRBJ1-5|-
TGTGCCAGCAGCTTCGGGGGGCGCAGTCAGAATCAGCCCCAGCATTTT
CASSFGGRSQNQPQHF
>-|TRBV6-5|TRBJ2-4|-
TGTGCCATCAAGGACCCGGGGGTCGGGAACATTCAGTACTTC
CAIKDPGVGNIQYF
>-|TRBV27|TRBJ1-5|-
TGTGCCAGCAGTTTATCCCTTGGGAGGCATCAGCCCCAGCATTTT
CASSLSLGRHQPQHF
>-|TRBV6-5|TRBJ1-2|TRBD1
TGTGCCAGCTGTACCGGGACAGCTTCCTCTAAGGGCTACACCTTC
CASCTGTASSKGYTF
>-|TRBV3-1/TRBV3-2|TRBJ1-2|-
TGTGCCAGCGGGCGGACTAGGGACGGTGGGTACACCTTC
CASGRTRDGGYTF
>-|TRBV6-5|TRBJ2-7|TRBD1
TGTGCCAGCAGTTACTTGGGGACAGGGGGATACGAGCAGTACTTC
CASSYLGTGGYEQYF
>-|TRBV28|TRBJ1-5|-
TGTGCCAGCTACAGCGCCAGGGGCAATCAGCCCCAGCATTTT
CASYSARGNQPQHF
>-|TRBV7-9|TRBJ1-1|-
TGTGCCAGCAGCCCCCGCGGGAACACTGAAGCTTTCTTT
CASSPRGNTEAFF
>-|TRBV28|TRBJ2-4|-
TGTGCCAGCGTTCAGAAAAACATTCAGTACTTC
CASVQKNIQYF
>-|TRBV27|TRBJ1-2|TRBD1
TGTGCCAGCAGTTTACTGGGACAGGGGAGTTATGGCTACACCTTC
CASSLLGQGSYGYTF
>-|TRBV7-2|TRBJ2-1|TRBD2
TGTGCCAGCAGCCTATCGTGGGGACTAGCACACAATGAGCAGTTCTTC
CASSLSWGLAHNEQFF
>-|TRBV27|TRBJ1-1|TRBD1
TGTGCCAGCAGTTTAGTGCCAGGGGGCGGCGGTTTTAGCACTGAAGCTTTCTTT
CASSLVPGGGGFSTEAFF
>-|TRBV7-9|TRBJ1-6|TRBD1
TGTGCCAGCAGCCGGACAGGGCAGGGGAATTCACCCCTCCACTTT
CASSRTGQGNSPLHF
>-|TRBV3-1/TRBV3-2|TRBJ1-5|-
TGTGCCAGCAGCCAAGATAAGGGGTGGGGTCAAGGTCAGCCCCAGCATTTT
CASSQDKGWGQGQPQHF
>-|TRBV7-2|TRBJ1-1|-
TGTGCCAGCAGCTTAGTTCACAGGGTTGAAGCTTTCTTT
CASSLVHRVEAFF
>-|TRBV4-1|TRBJ1-6|TRBD1
TGCGCCAGCAGCCAAGGAGAACAGGGGGTCTATAATTCACCCCTCCACTTT
CASSQGEQGVYNSPLHF
>-|TRBV18|TRBJ2-1|TRBD2
TGTGCCAGCTCACCATCCGGGACTAGCGGTGACAATGAGCAGTTCTTC
CASSPSGTSGDNEQFF
>-|TRBV2|TRBJ1-2|TRBD1
TGTGCCAGCAAGGGACAGGGGGCGGAAGGCTACACCTTC
CASKGQGAEGYTF
>-|TRBV7-9|TRBJ1-6|-
TGTGCCAGCAGCTTAAGAGAGAATTCACCCCTCCACTTT
CASSLRENSPLHF
>-|TRBV9|TRBJ2-2|TRBD2
TGTGCCAGCAGCGTAGGCGGCGGGGGAGCATGGACCGGGGAGCTGTTTTTT
CASSVGGGGAWTGELFF
>-|TRBV12-3/TRBV12-4|TRBJ2-7|-
TGTGCCAGCAGTTTAGGCAGGGTCTACGAGCAGTACTTC
CASSLGRVYEQYF
>-|TRBV27|TRBJ2-1|TRBD2
TGTGCCAGCAGTTTATTTATGGGCCCACCAAGCGGGGGGGCCTACAATGAGCAGTTCTTC
CASSLFMGPPSGGAYNEQFF